This is a list of T cell receptor beta chains from one sample in a study of technical replicates of blood from a handful of donors. TCRdb keeps only in-frame clones here, not all; method: immunoSEQ multiplex PCR. The profile shows approximately 92,000 clones, roughly 96% of them singletons. The specimen was T cells isolated from PBMCs. The receptors originated from a human donor in good health. CDR3s include the opening cysteine and the closing phenylalanine or tryptophan. The D gene is left open where the match is weak. The size of a clone is reported for some rows only, either as once, few or many, or as a class for expanded clones.

CDR3: CASSIGQGAHNEQFF
DNA: TGTGCCAGCAGCATAGGACAGGGGGCCCACAATGAGCAGTTCTTC
V: TRBV11-2
size: .
J: TRBJ2-1
D: TRBD1

CDR3: CASSWNRATEAFF
DNA: TGCGCCAGCAGCTGGAACAGGGCCACTGAAGCTTTCTTT
V: TRBV5-1
size: once
J: TRBJ1-1
D: .

CDR3: CASAAGEADTQYF
DNA: TGTGCCAGCGCAGCGGGGGAGGCGGATACGCAGTATTTT
V: TRBV6-4
size: .
J: TRBJ2-3
D: TRBD2

CDR3: CASSWGQTNEKLFF
DNA: TGTGCCAGCAGTTGGGGACAGACTAATGAAAAACTGTTTTTT
V: TRBV6-6
size: .
J: TRBJ1-4
D: TRBD1

CDR3: CASSQPGLAPILAGELFF
DNA: TGCGCCAGCAGCCAACCGGGACTAGCACCAATCTTGGCCGGGGAGCTGTTTTTT
V: TRBV4-1
size: .
J: TRBJ2-2
D: TRBD2

CDR3: CASSPSGHNSNQPQHF
DNA: TGTGCCAGCAGCCCTTCGGGACATAATAGCAATCAGCCCCAGCATTTT
V: TRBV2
size: .
J: TRBJ1-5
D: .

CDR3: CASSAGVSETQYF
DNA: TGTGCCAGCAGTGCGGGGGTCTCGGAGACCCAGTACTTC
V: TRBV2
size: .
J: TRBJ2-5
D: .

CDR3: CASSDRAYEQYF
DNA: TGCGCCAGCAGCGACAGGGCCTACGAGCAGTACTTC
V: TRBV10-1
size: .
J: TRBJ2-7
D: TRBD1

CDR3: CASSPRTDYNSPLHF
DNA: TGCGCCAGCAGCCCCCGGACTGACTATAATTCACCCCTCCACTTT
V: TRBV4-1
size: .
J: TRBJ1-6
D: .

CDR3: CASMVGGTNTGELFF
DNA: TGTGCCAGCATGGTGGGGGGAACTAACACCGGGGAGCTGTTTTTT
V: TRBV19
size: .
J: TRBJ2-2
D: .

CDR3: CASSLVSTTEAFF
DNA: TGTGCCAGCAGCTTGGTGAGTACCACTGAAGCTTTCTTT
V: TRBV11-3
size: .
J: TRBJ1-1
D: .

CDR3: CASRPGLAVYEQYF
DNA: TGTGCCAGCAGACCGGGACTAGCGGTATACGAGCAGTACTTC
V: TRBV2
size: .
J: TRBJ2-7
D: TRBD2

CDR3: CASSLVTGTQYF
DNA: TGTGCCAGCAGCTTGGTAACGGGGACCCAGTACTTC
V: TRBV5-4
size: .
J: TRBJ2-5
D: .

CDR3: CASSRTTGAGTEAFF
DNA: TGTGCCAGCAGCCGAACCACAGGGGCGGGCACTGAAGCTTTCTTT
V: TRBV6-6
size: once
J: TRBJ1-1
D: TRBD1

CDR3: CASSLSGGSYEQYF
DNA: TGTGCCAGCAGCTTAAGCGGGGGTTCCTACGAGCAGTACTTC
V: TRBV7-6
size: .
J: TRBJ2-7
D: TRBD2

CDR3: CASSLVAGNQDTQYF
DNA: TGTGCCAGCAGCTTAGTTGCGGGAAATCAAGATACGCAGTATTTT
V: TRBV7-8
size: .
J: TRBJ2-3
D: .

CDR3: CASSPGASSAQYF
DNA: TGTGCCAGCAGCCCTGGGGCTAGTTCTGCGCAGTACTTC
V: TRBV7-6
size: .
J: TRBJ2-7
D: .

CDR3: CASSVYREIYNSPLHF
DNA: TGTGCCAGCAGTGTCTACAGGGAGATCTATAATTCACCCCTCCACTTT
V: TRBV2
size: .
J: TRBJ1-6
D: .

CDR3: CATKALGVAGGYEQYF
DNA: TGTGCCACCAAGGCCCTGGGGGTGGCAGGGGGCTACGAGCAGTACTTC
V: TRBV11-2
size: .
J: TRBJ2-7
D: TRBD1

CDR3: CASSHYPQQGINYGYTF
DNA: TGCGCCAGCAGCCATTACCCTCAACAGGGTATTAACTATGGCTACACCTTC
V: TRBV4-1
size: .
J: TRBJ1-2
D: .

CDR3: CASSVTGTGAFSGNTIYF
DNA: TGTGCCAGCAGCGTAACCGGGACAGGGGCTTTTTCTGGAAACACCATATATTTT
V: TRBV5-5
size: .
J: TRBJ1-3
D: TRBD1

CDR3: CASSSKQGAQSYGYTF
DNA: TGTGCCAGCAGCTCAAAACAGGGGGCGCAAAGCTATGGCTACACCTTC
V: TRBV5-4
size: .
J: TRBJ1-2
D: TRBD1

CDR3: CASSLTSGYYNEQFF
DNA: TGCGCCAGCAGCCTGACCAGCGGGTATTACAATGAGCAGTTCTTC
V: TRBV5-1
size: .
J: TRBJ2-1
D: .

CDR3: CASSSPAAGNSPLHF
DNA: TGTGCCAGCAGCTCCCCGGCAGCGGGTAATTCACCCCTCCACTTT
V: TRBV6-6
size: .
J: TRBJ1-6
D: .

CDR3: CASSLVRGLDGELFF
DNA: TGTGCCAGCAGCTTAGTTCGCGGGCTGGACGGGGAGCTGTTTTTT
V: TRBV11-2
size: .
J: TRBJ2-2
D: .

CDR3: CASKTGTGLNIQYF
DNA: TGTGCCAGCAAAACCGGGACAGGGCTAAACATTCAGTACTTC
V: TRBV27
size: .
J: TRBJ2-4
D: TRBD1

CDR3: CASSLGLAGGQETQYF
DNA: TGCGCCAGCAGCTTGGGGTTAGCGGGAGGACAAGAGACCCAGTACTTC
V: TRBV5-1
size: .
J: TRBJ2-5
D: TRBD2

CDR3: CASSQVWLAAYNEQFF
DNA: TGCGCCAGCAGCCAAGTTTGGCTAGCGGCCTACAATGAGCAGTTCTTC
V: TRBV4-1
size: .
J: TRBJ2-1
D: TRBD2

CDR3: CASSLEAGALPNTEAFF
DNA: TGTGCCAGCAGCTTAGAGGCAGGGGCATTACCGAACACTGAAGCTTTCTTT
V: TRBV7-2
size: once
J: TRBJ1-1
D: .

CDR3: CASGLLTGGYGYTF
DNA: TGCGCCAGCGGCCTCCTGACAGGGGGCTATGGCTACACCTTC
V: TRBV5-1
size: .
J: TRBJ1-2
D: TRBD1

CDR3: CASSSTGTVGETQYF
DNA: TGTGCCAGCAGCTCGACAGGGACCGTAGGAGAGACCCAGTACTTC
V: TRBV5-5
size: .
J: TRBJ2-5
D: TRBD1

CDR3: CASSYSYTGELFF
DNA: TGTGCCAGCAGTTACTCCTACACCGGGGAGCTGTTTTTT
V: TRBV6-5
size: .
J: TRBJ2-2
D: .

CDR3: CASSKGLAKETQYF
DNA: TGTGCCAGTAGCAAGGGACTAGCTAAAGAGACCCAGTACTTC
V: TRBV19
size: .
J: TRBJ2-5
D: TRBD2

CDR3: CASSLERRQETQYF
DNA: TGTGCCAGCAGCTTAGAGCGCAGGCAAGAGACCCAGTACTTC
V: TRBV11-2
size: .
J: TRBJ2-5
D: .

CDR3: CASSQSHQPQHF
DNA: TGTGCCAGCAGCCAATCCCATCAGCCCCAGCATTTT
V: TRBV7-2
size: .
J: TRBJ1-5
D: .

CDR3: CASSAPTLAGGYYEQYF
DNA: TGTGCCAGCAGTGCACCGACACTAGCGGGAGGATACTACGAGCAGTACTTC
V: TRBV2
size: .
J: TRBJ2-7
D: TRBD2

CDR3: CASSSLRRGGGGYTF
DNA: TGTGCCAGCAGTTCCCTCCGCCGGGGGGGTGGTGGCTACACCTTC
V: TRBV6-5
size: .
J: TRBJ1-2
D: .

CDR3: CAISDQRGSTDTQYF
DNA: TGTGCCATCAGTGACCAGCGCGGGAGCACAGATACGCAGTATTTT
V: TRBV10-3
size: once
J: TRBJ2-3
D: .

CDR3: CASSQGMGQTSLFRRYTF
DNA: TGTGCCAGCAGCCAAGGCATGGGGCAGACGAGCTTGTTTCGCCGCTACACCTTC
V: TRBV4-2
size: .
J: TRBJ1-2
D: .

CDR3: CASSLIPTGDRRGGNTIYF
DNA: TGCGCCAGCAGCTTGATTCCGACAGGGGACAGGAGAGGTGGAAACACCATATATTTT
V: TRBV5-1
size: .
J: TRBJ1-3
D: TRBD1

CDR3: CASSLVRSRPWSYTF
DNA: TGTGCCAGCAGCTTAGTAAGGTCTCGTCCTTGGAGTTACACCTTC
V: TRBV7-2
size: .
J: TRBJ1-2
D: .

CDR3: CAMRRSSNTEAFF
DNA: TGTGCCATGCGAAGAAGTTCGAACACTGAAGCTTTCTTT
V: TRBV6-5
size: .
J: TRBJ1-1
D: .

CDR3: CASSIETPGTQETQYF
DNA: TGTGCCAGTAGTATAGAAACGCCGGGGACACAAGAGACCCAGTACTTC
V: TRBV19
size: .
J: TRBJ2-5
D: .

CDR3: CASSLRTVLGGYTF
DNA: TGTGCCAGCAGCTTACGGACAGTGCTTGGTGGCTACACCTTC
V: TRBV11-2
size: .
J: TRBJ1-2
D: .

CDR3: CASRTRGVEFF
DNA: TGTGCCAGCAGGACGCGCGGCGTAGAGTTCTTC
V: TRBV6-5
size: .
J: TRBJ2-1
D: .

CDR3: CASRSGTNYGYTF
DNA: TGTGCCAGCAGGTCGGGGACTAACTATGGCTACACCTTC
V: TRBV28
size: .
J: TRBJ1-2
D: .

CDR3: CASSESSGGYNEQFF
DNA: TGCGCCAGCAGTGAGTCAAGCGGGGGCTACAATGAGCAGTTCTTC
V: TRBV10-1
size: .
J: TRBJ2-1
D: TRBD2

CDR3: CASSLEGDTGELFF
DNA: TGTGCCAGCAGTCTTGAAGGGGACACCGGGGAGCTGTTTTTT
V: TRBV27
size: once
J: TRBJ2-2
D: .

CDR3: CASSLRASSETQYF
DNA: TGCGCCAGCAGCTTAAGGGCTAGCTCGGAGACCCAGTACTTC
V: TRBV5-1
size: .
J: TRBJ2-5
D: .

CDR3: CASSPTSADYNEQFF
DNA: TGTGCCAGCAGCCCCACCAGCGCGGATTACAATGAGCAGTTCTTC
V: TRBV5-4
size: .
J: TRBJ2-1
D: .

CDR3: CASSIVAANTEAFF
DNA: TGTGCCAGTAGTATAGTTGCGGCTAACACTGAAGCTTTCTTT
V: TRBV19
size: .
J: TRBJ1-1
D: .

CDR3: CASSDTARGIQYF
DNA: TGTGCCAGCAGTGATACTGCTAGGGGCATTCAGTACTTC
V: TRBV6-4
size: .
J: TRBJ2-4
D: .

CDR3: CAWVTGQFDSPLHF
DNA: TGTGCCTGGGTAACTGGGCAGTTTGATTCACCCCTCCACTTT
V: TRBV30
size: once
J: TRBJ1-6
D: .

CDR3: CASSQGAGNEQFF
DNA: TGCGCCAGCAGCCAGGGGGCAGGTAATGAGCAGTTCTTC
V: TRBV4-1
size: .
J: TRBJ2-1
D: .

CDR3: CASSGLAGPDTQYF
DNA: TGTGCCAGTAGTGGACTAGCGGGACCAGATACGCAGTATTTT
V: TRBV19
size: .
J: TRBJ2-3
D: TRBD2

CDR3: CASRATVPGLGDSSEQFF
DNA: TGCGCCAGCAGAGCCACTGTACCGGGACTAGGGGACTCAAGTGAGCAGTTCTTC
V: TRBV10-1
size: .
J: TRBJ2-1
D: TRBD2

CDR3: CASSPRDTPTDTQYF
DNA: TGTGCCAGCAGCCCCCGGGATACCCCCACAGATACGCAGTATTTT
V: TRBV6-1
size: .
J: TRBJ2-3
D: .

CDR3: CASSFPTLHSGGQETQYF
DNA: TGTGCCAGCAGTTTCCCAACCCTTCATAGCGGGGGGCAAGAGACCCAGTACTTC
V: TRBV28
size: .
J: TRBJ2-5
D: TRBD2

CDR3: CASSQGVYGYTF
DNA: TGTGCCAGCAGCCAAGGCGTCTATGGCTACACCTTC
V: TRBV14
size: .
J: TRBJ1-2
D: .

CDR3: CASSIGDRGLGNQPQHF
DNA: TGTGCCAGTAGTATAGGGGACAGGGGGTTGGGCAATCAGCCCCAGCATTTT
V: TRBV19
size: .
J: TRBJ1-5
D: TRBD1